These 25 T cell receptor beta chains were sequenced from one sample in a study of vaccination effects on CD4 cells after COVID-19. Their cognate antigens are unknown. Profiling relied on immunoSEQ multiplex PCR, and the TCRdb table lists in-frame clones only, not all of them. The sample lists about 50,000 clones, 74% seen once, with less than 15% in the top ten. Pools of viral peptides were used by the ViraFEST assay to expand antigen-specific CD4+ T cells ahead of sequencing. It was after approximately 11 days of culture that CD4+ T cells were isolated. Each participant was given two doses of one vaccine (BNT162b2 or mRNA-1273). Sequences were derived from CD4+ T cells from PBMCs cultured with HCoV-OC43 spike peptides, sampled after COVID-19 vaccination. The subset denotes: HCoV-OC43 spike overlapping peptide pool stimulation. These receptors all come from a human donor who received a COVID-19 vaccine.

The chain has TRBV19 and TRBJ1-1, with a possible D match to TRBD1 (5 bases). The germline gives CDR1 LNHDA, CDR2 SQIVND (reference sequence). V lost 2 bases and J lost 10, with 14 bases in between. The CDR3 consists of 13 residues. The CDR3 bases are TGTGCCAGTAGTATAACACGGGACTCAGGAGCTTTCTTT. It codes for CASSITRDSGAFF.

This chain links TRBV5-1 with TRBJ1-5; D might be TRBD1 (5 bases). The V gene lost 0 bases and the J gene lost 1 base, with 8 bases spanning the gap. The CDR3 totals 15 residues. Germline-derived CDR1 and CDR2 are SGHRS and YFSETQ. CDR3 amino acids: CASSLDGGSNQPQHF. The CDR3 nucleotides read TGCGCCAGCAGCTTGGATGGGGGAAGCAATCAGCCCCAGCATTTT. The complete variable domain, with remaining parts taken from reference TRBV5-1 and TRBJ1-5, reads KAGVTQTPRYLIKTRGQQVTLSCSPISGHRSVSWYQQTPGQGLQFLFEYFSETQRNKGNFPGRFSGRQFSNSRSEMNVSTLELGDSALYLCASSLDGGSNQPQHFGDGTRLSIL.

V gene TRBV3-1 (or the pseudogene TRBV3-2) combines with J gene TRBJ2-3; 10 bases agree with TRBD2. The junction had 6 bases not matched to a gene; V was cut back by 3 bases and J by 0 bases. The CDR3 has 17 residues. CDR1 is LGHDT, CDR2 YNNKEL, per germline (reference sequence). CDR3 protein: CASSHGLADTSTDTQYF. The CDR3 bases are TGTGCCAGCAGCCATGGACTAGCGGATACTAGCACAGATACGCAGTATTTT.

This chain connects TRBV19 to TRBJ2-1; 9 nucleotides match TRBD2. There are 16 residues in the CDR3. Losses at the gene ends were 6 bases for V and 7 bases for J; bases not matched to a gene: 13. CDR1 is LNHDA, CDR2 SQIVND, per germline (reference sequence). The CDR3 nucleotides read TGTGCCAGTAGGCCCTTAGCGGGAGTGCGGGCGAATGAGCAGTTCTTC. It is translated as CASRPLAGVRANEQFF.

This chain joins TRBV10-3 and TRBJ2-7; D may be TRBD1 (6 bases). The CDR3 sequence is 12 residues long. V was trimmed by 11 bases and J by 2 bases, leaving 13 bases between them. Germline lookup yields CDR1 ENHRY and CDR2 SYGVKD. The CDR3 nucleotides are TGTGCCGCTGGGGACAACCCCTACGAGCAGTACTTC. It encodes CAAGDNPYEQYF.

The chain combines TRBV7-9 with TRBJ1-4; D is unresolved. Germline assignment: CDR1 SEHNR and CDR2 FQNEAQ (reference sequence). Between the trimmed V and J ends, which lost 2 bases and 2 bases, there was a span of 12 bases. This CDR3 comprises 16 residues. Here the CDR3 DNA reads TGTGCCAGCAGCTTATCTAGGGCGTTCACTAATGAAAAACTGTTTTTT. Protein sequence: CASSLSRAFTNEKLFF.

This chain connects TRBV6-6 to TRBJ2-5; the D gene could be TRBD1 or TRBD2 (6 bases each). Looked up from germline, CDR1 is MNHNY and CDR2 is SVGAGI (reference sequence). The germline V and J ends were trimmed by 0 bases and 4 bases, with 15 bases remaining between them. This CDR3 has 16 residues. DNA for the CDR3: TGTGCCAGCAGTTACTCTGAAGACACGGGGGCAGAGACCCAGTACTTC. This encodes CASSYSEDTGAETQYF.

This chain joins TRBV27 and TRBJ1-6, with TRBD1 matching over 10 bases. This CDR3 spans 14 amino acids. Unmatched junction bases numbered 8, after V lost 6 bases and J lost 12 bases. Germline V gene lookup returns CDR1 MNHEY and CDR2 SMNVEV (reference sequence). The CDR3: CASSPGQGLRPLHF. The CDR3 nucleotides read TGTGCCAGCAGCCCGGGACAGGGGCTAAGACCCCTCCACTTT.

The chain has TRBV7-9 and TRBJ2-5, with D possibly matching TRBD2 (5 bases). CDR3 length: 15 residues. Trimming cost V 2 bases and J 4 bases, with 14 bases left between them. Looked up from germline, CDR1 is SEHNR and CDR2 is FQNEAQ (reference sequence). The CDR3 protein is CASSLSASLLETQYF. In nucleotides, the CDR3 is TGTGCCAGCAGCTTAAGTGCTAGCTTACTAGAGACCCAGTACTTC.

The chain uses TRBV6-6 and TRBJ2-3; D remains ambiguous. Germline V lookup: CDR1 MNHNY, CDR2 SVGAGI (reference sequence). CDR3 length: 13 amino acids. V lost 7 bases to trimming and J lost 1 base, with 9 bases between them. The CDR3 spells CASTLPGTDTQYF. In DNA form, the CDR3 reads TGTGCCAGCACCCTCCCAGGCACAGATACGCAGTATTTT.

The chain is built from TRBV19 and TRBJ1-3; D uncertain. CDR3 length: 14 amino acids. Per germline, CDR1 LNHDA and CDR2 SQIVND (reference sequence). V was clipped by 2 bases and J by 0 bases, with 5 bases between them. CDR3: CASSIQLSGNTIYF. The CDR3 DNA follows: TGTGCCAGTAGTATACAGCTCTCTGGAAACACCATATATTTT.

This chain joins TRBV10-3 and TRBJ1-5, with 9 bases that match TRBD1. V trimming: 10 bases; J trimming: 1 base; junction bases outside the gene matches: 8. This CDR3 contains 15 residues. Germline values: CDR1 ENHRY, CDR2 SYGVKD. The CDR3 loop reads CASSLGQGSNQPQHF. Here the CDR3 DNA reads TGTGCCAGTTCATTAGGACAGGGGAGCAATCAGCCCCAGCATTTT.

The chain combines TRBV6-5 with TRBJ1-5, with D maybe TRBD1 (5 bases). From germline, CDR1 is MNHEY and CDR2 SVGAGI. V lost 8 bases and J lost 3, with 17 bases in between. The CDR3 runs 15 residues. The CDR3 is CASSSGHLLNQPQHF. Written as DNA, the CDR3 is TGTGCCAGCTCCTCAGGGCACCTACTCAATCAGCCCCAGCATTTT.

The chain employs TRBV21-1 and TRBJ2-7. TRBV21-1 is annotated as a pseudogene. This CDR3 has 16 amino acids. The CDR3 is CASSKTFRGRSYEQYF. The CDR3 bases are TGTGCCAGCAGCAAAACATTCCGGGGCCGTTCCTACGAGCAGTACTTC.

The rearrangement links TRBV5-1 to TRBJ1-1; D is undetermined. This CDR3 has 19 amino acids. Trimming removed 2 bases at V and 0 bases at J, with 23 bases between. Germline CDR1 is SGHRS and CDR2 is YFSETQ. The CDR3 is CASSLWGGSIGNMNTEAFF. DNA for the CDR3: TGCGCCAGCAGCTTATGGGGTGGCAGCATAGGCAATATGAACACTGAAGCTTTCTTT.

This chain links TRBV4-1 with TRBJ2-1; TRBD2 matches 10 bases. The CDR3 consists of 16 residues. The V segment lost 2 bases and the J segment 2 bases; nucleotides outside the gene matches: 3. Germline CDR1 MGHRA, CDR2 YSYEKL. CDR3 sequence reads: CASSQSLAGAYNEQFF. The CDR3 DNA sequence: TGCGCCAGCAGCCAATCCCTAGCGGGAGCCTACAATGAGCAGTTCTTC.

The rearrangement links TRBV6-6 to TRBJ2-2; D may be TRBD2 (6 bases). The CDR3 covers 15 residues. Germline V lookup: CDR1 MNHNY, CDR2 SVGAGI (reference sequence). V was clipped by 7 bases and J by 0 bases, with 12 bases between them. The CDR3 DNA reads TGTGCCAGCAACCCCGGAGGGGCGAACACCGGGGAGCTGTTTTTT. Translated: CASNPGGANTGELFF.

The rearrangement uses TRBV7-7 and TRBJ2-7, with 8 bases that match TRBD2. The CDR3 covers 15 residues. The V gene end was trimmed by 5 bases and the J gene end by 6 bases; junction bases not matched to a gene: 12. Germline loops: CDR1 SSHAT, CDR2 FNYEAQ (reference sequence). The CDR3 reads CASSPRGSGIAEQYF. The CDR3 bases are TGTGCCAGCAGCCCGCGGGGTAGCGGGATTGCCGAGCAGTACTTC. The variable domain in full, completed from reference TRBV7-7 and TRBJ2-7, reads GAGVSQSPRYKVTKRGQDVTLRCDPISSHATLYWYQQALGQGPEFLTYFNYEAQPDKSGLPSDRFSAERPEGSISTLTIQRTEQRDSAMYRCASSPRGSGIAEQYFGPGTRLTVT.

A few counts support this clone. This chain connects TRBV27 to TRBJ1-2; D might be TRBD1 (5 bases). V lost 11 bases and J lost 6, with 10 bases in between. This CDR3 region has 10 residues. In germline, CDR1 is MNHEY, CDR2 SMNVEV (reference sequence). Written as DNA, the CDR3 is TGTGCCGCAGGGCTGAATGGCTACACCTTC. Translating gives CAAGLNGYTF.

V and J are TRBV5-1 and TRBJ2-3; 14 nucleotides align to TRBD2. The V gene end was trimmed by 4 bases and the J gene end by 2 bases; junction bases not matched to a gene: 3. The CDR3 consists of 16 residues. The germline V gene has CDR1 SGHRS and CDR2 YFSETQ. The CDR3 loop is CASSPGLAGATDTQYF. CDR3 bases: TGCGCCAGCAGCCCGGGACTAGCGGGAGCCACAGATACGCAGTATTTT. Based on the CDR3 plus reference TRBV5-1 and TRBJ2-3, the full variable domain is KAGVTQTPRYLIKTRGQQVTLSCSPISGHRSVSWYQQTPGQGLQFLFEYFSETQRNKGNFPGRFSGRQFSNSRSEMNVSTLELGDSALYLCASSPGLAGATDTQYFGPGTRLTVL.

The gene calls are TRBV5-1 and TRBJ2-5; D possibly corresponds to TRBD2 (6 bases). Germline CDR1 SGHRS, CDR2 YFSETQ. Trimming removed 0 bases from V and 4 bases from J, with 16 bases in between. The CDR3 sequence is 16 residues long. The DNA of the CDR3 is TGCGCCAGCAGCTTGGGGGCGACTAGTGGGGGAGAGACCCAGTACTTC. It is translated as CASSLGATSGGETQYF.

DNA for the CDR3: TGCGCCAGCAGCCTCACGACAGGGGGCTATGCTGGCTACACCTTC. It specifies CASSLTTGGYAGYTF. The chain has TRBV5-1 and TRBJ1-2; 10 bases map to TRBD1. V shed 4 bases, J shed 7 bases, and the junction held 10 bases outside the gene matches. Germline CDR1 SGHRS, CDR2 YFSETQ. This CDR3 has 15 amino acids.

In nucleotides, the CDR3 is TGTGCCAGTAGTATTGGACAGATGAACACTGAAGCTTTCTTT. Protein sequence: CASSIGQMNTEAFF. V and J are TRBV19 and TRBJ1-1; TRBD1 might be the D (6 bases). The germline V and J ends were trimmed by 3 bases and 0 bases, with 8 bases remaining between them. CDR1 is LNHDA and CDR2 is SQIVND in the germline V gene (reference sequence). The CDR3 sequence is 14 residues long.

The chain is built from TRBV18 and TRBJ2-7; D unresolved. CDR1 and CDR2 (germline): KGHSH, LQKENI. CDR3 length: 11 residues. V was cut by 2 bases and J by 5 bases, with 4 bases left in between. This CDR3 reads CASSPDDEQYF. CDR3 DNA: TGTGCCAGCTCACCAGACGACGAGCAGTACTTC.

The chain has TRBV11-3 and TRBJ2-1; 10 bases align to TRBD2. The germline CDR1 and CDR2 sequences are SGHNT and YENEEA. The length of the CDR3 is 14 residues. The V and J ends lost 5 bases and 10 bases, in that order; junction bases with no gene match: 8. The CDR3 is CASSQGLAVGEQFF. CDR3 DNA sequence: TGTGCCAGCAGCCAAGGACTAGCGGTAGGAGAGCAGTTCTTC.